This TCR beta chain was captured by sequencing in a study of regulatory T cells in long-lasting Graves disease (dated by TCRdb to the early 2020s). For the study in its entirety: To count as having persistent Graves' disease, a patient had to have received antithyroid drug treatment for over 5 years with TSH receptor autoantibodies remaining persistently positive. Persistent Graves' disease patients in the clinical cohort had taken antithyroid drugs for around 11 years on average. A total of about 33 samples underwent TCR sequencing, from 13 patients with persistent Graves' disease and 20 patients with newly diagnosed Graves' disease. The study took place in China and was registered as a clinical trial. This study used TCR sequencing and RNA sequencing of peripheral blood to compare persistent Graves' disease patients against newly diagnosed Graves' disease patients.

This sample's time point label indicates: persistent/refractory GD, antithyroid drugs over 5 years with positive TRAb. For both TCR sequencing and RNA sequencing, RNA was extracted from PBMCs using TRIzol. The diagnosis of Graves' disease followed American Thyroid Association guidelines. Patients for the study were recruited at an endocrinology department in Xi'an, China. From each patient, around 9 milliliters of peripheral blood was collected into an EDTA anticoagulant tube. Ficoll Paque Plus density gradient separation was used to isolate PBMCs, and no additional T cell sorting was done. An Agilent 2100 Bioanalyzer and agarose gel were used to check RNA quality, and a NanoDrop 2000 was used to measure RNA concentration. Library method: multiplex PCR. The instrument given in TCRdb is Illumina HiSeq 4000. iRepertoire HTBI primers and Arm-PCR amplification of CDR3 regions were used to construct TCR beta libraries. Before sequencing, the PCR products went through gel purification. In the original analysis: Gene usage analysis of CDR3 amino acid clonotypes used the approximately 62 TRBV and 14 TRBJ segments found across samples. COPE and FqMerger were used to merge the filtered high-quality paired reads into contigs. BLAST was used to align contigs to IMGT TRBV, TRBD and TRBJ reference genes, with CDR3 defined following IMGT. Highly expanded clones were defined as clonotypes with a frequency above 0.1%. Shannon entropy served as the measure of repertoire diversity, while the Gini coefficient captured V-J evenness. A clonotype found in more than one individual was treated as public. The public reads were run again by TCRdb, first through fastp at Q25 and then through MiXCR, and only productive beta chains were kept. CDR3 protein sequences are deduplicated, and each keeps its most common genes and DNA. The V and J calls, along with clone size, are taken from TCRdb and not from the paper's own processing. The sample data list around 400,000 distinct CDR3 sequences, and around 22% of these were observed just once. Roughly 30% of the sample lies in the top ten.

For this clonotype: Its antigen is currently not known. Since a much larger clone is just one base distant, this may be a read error.

The CDR3 holds 15 amino acids from the cysteine to the phenylalanine. The only DNA kept is the CDR3, 45 bases in frame from the first base. CDR1 SGHNT and CDR2 YENEEA were looked up in the germline V gene. V drops 0 bases and J drops 4 bases, leaving 12 bases in between. The research as a whole found: The small sample size was acknowledged by the authors as a limitation that may reduce accuracy. TRBV28, TRBJ1-2 and TRBJ2-5 were preferentially used in persistent disease, while TRBV20-1 and TRBJ2-1 were favored in newly diagnosed disease. Only peripheral blood was studied, because thyroid tissue, the primary lesion, was inaccessible. More public clonotypes were shared among persistent patients (roughly 2,700) than among newly diagnosed patients (over 900). Sequencing and analysis were restricted to the TCR beta chain. Lower TCR Shannon entropy and fewer highly expanded clones were observed in persistent Graves' disease patients than in newly diagnosed patients, which suggested clonal expansion.

Recombination connected TRBV11-3 to TRBJ2-5; the D gene cannot be named for sure. The material was peripheral blood mononuclear cells (PBMCs), obtained when the disease was refractory, from a patient treated with antithyroid drugs. The clonotype was recovered from a female donor with Graves disease. The CDR3 here reads CASSLEFRFRETQYF. The DNA sequence follows: TGTGCCAGCAGCTTAGAGTTCAGATTCAGAGAGACCCAGTACTTC.